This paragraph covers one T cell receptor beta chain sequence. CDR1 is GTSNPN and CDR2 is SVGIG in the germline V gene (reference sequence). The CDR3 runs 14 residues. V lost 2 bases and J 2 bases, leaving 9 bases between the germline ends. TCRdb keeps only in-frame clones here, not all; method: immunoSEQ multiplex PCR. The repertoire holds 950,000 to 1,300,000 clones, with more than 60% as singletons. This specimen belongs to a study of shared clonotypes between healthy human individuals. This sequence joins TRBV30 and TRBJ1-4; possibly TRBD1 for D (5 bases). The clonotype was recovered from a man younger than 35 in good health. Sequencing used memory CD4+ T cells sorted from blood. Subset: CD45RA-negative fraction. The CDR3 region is CAWSPGQTNEKLFF. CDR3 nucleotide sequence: TGTGCCTGGAGTCCAGGGCAGACTAATGAAAAACTGTTTTTT.